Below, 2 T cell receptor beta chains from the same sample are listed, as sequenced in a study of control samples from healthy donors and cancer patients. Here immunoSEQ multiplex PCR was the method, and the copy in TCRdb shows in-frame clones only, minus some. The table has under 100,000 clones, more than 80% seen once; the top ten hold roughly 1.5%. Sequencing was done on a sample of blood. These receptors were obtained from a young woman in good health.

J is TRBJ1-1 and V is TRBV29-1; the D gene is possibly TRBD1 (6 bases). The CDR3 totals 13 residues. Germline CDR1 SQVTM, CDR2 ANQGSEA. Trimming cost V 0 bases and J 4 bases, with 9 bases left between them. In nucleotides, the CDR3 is TGCAGCGTTGAAGAGGGAGGGGGCACTGAAGCTTTCTTT. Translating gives CSVEEGGGTEAFF. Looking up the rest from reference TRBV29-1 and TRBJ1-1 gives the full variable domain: SAVISQKPSRDICQRGTSLTIQCQVDSQVTMMFWYRQQPGQSLTLIATANQGSEATYESGFVIDKFPISRPNLTFSTLTVSNMSPEDSSIYLCSVEEGGGTEAFFGQGTRLTVV.

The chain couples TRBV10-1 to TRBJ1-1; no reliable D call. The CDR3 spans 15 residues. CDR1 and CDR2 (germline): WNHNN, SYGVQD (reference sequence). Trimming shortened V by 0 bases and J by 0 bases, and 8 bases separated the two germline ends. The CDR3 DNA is TGCGCCAGCAGTGAGTCACGGATGATGAACACTGAAGCTTTCTTT. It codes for CASSESRMMNTEAFF.